This entry is about one TCR beta chain. What it binds is not known. This entry comes from a study of T cells in localized non-small cell lung cancer. The CDR3 contains 14 residues. The V and J ends lost 4 bases and 2 bases, in that order; junction bases with no gene match: 4. Germline CDR1 and CDR2: MGHRA and YSYEKL. Assay: immunoSEQ multiplex PCR; the TCRdb copy retains only in-frame clones and omits some. This sample has around 64,000 clones, with about four fifths found just once. Study-level findings and limits: Peak T cell clonality was found in uninvolved adjacent lung, exceeding tumor. Only one tumor region went through sequencing, so heterogeneity may still be there. An association was observed between higher blood T cell density and longer overall survival. There were a median 57 of the top 100 tumor clones appearing in adjacent lung.

The rearrangement joins TRBV4-1 to TRBJ2-7, with 8 bases lining up with TRBD1. Sample: PBMCs, taken before any cancer treatment. This clonotype was obtained from a man aged 40-75 years with stage II lung adenocarcinoma. CDR3 nucleotides: TGCGCCAGCAGCCGACAGGGGTCCACCTACGAGCAGTACTTC. Protein product: CASSRQGSTYEQYF.